The clone carrying this T cell receptor beta chain has more than one count but fewer than ten. This sample's time point: sample taken at primary tumor resection. The donor group consisted of under 90 patients who had untreated, early-stage non-small cell lung cancer. Unsorted samples of tumor, nontumor lung or frozen PBMC had their whole RNA sequenced. Germline CDR1 SGHAT, CDR2 FQNNGV. The V segment lost 5 bases and the J segment 5 bases; nucleotides outside the gene matches: 10. This CDR3 has 16 residues. This specimen belongs to a study of spatial heterogeneity in lung cancer. Study context: Within raw reads, each unique TCR and UMI combination appeared on average more than ten times.

TCRdb used MiXCR to reprocess the 5' RACE reads, holding one entry per CDR3 protein. The table lists about 6,600 distinct CDR3 sequences, approximately 18% of them singletons. This TCR derives from a male donor with early-stage non-small cell lung cancer. Sample: normal lung tissue next to the tumor, taken at surgery. V usage is TRBV11-2 and J usage is TRBJ2-5; TRBD2 aligns across 11 bases. The DNA of the CDR3 is TGTGCCAGCAGCCCCGGGACTAGCGGAGGGGGGGAGACCCAGTACTTC. Its protein is CASSPGTSGGGETQYF.